This is a list of T cell receptor beta chains from one sample in a study of shared clonotypes between healthy human individuals. Clones were read by immunoSEQ multiplex PCR, and TCRdb kept only the in-frame ones, dropping some. The data contain roughly 2 million clones, 85% to 95% of them singletons. Sequenced sample: naive CD4+ T cells sorted from blood. All receptors derive from a man aged 18 to 30 in good health. The CDR3 runs from the conserved cysteine through the conserved F or W. The D gene is left open where the match is weak.

v_call	d_call	j_call	cdr3_nt	cdr3_aa
TRBV18	.	TRBJ2-5	TGTGCCAGCTCACCCCAGATTAGCGCTAACCAAGAGACCCAGTACTTC	CASSPQISANQETQYF
TRBV7-8	TRBD2	TRBJ2-3	TGTGCCAGCAGCTTAGCGCACTCGCGGGAGCCAGATACGCAGTATTTT	CASSLAHSREPDTQYF
TRBV7-9	TRBD1	TRBJ1-2	TGTGCCAGCAGCTCCTCAGGGGGACGAGGGTATGGCTACACCTTC	CASSSSGGRGYGYTF
TRBV19	TRBD2	TRBJ2-1	TGTGCCAGTAGTATTGGACTAGCGGGAGGGTCCTACAATGAGCAGTTCTTC	CASSIGLAGGSYNEQFF
TRBV6-4	TRBD1	TRBJ1-2	TGTGCCAGCAGTGAACACTACAGGGGGAGCTACACCTTC	CASSEHYRGSYTF
TRBV7-2	.	TRBJ2-7	TGTGCCAGCAGCCTCGGGACAAAATACGAGCAGTACTTC	CASSLGTKYEQYF
TRBV19	.	TRBJ1-2	TGTGCCAGTAGCCAGCCTGGTACAGGGACTCCCTATGGCTACACCTTC	CASSQPGTGTPYGYTF
TRBV18	.	TRBJ2-7	TGTGCCAGCTCACCATCTCAGGGCCTCCACGAGCAGTACTTC	CASSPSQGLHEQYF
TRBV5-1	TRBD1	TRBJ2-2	TGCGCCAGCAGCTTTTCGGGACAGCCAGCGGGGGAGCTGTTTTTT	CASSFSGQPAGELFF
TRBV19	TRBD2	TRBJ2-4	TGTGCCAGTAGTATGGGCCCTAGCGGGATCGTGACCATTCAGTACTTC	CASSMGPSGIVTIQYF
TRBV11-2	.	TRBJ2-7	TGTGCCAGCAGCTTAGTTATTGGGGGCGAGCAGTACTTC	CASSLVIGGEQYF
TRBV10-3	TRBD2	TRBJ2-3	TGTGCCATCAGGGGACTAGCGGGACCGAGCACAGATACGCAGTATTTT	CAIRGLAGPSTDTQYF
TRBV10-3	TRBD1	TRBJ1-4	TGTGCCACTGGGACAGGACCAACTAATGAAAAACTGTTTTTT	CATGTGPTNEKLFF
TRBV21-1	.	TRBJ2-2	TGTGCCAGCAGCTTCCGGACTAGCGTCTCCGGGGAGCTGTTTTTT	CASSFRTSVSGELFF
TRBV6-1	.	TRBJ2-5	TGTGCCAGCAGTGACAGGGGCCGGAACCAAGAGACCCAGTACTTC	CASSDRGRNQETQYF
TRBV6-1	.	TRBJ2-7	TGTGCCAAGCCTTGGAAGGCCGACGAGCAGTACTTC	CAKPWKADEQYF
TRBV5-1	.	TRBJ2-3	TGCGCCAGCCGAGGCGGGTCGGGAGATTACACAGATACGCAGTATTTT	CASRGGSGDYTDTQYF
TRBV29-1	.	TRBJ1-1	TGCAGCGTTGTCCCGTACACTGAAGCTTTCTTT	CSVVPYTEAFF
TRBV7-2	.	TRBJ2-7	TGTGCCAGCAGCTTATTTCCCAGCTACGAGCAGTACTTC	CASSLFPSYEQYF
TRBV7-2	TRBD2	TRBJ2-5	TGTGCCAGCAGCTTGGGACTAGCGGTTGAGACCCAGTACTTC	CASSLGLAVETQYF
TRBV27	TRBD2	TRBJ2-1	TGTGCCAGCAGTCGGACTAGCGGGGCCTACAATGAGCAGTTCTTC	CASSRTSGAYNEQFF
TRBV5-6	.	TRBJ1-2	TGTGCCAGCAGCTTGGCAAAAGGTGGCTACACCTTC	CASSLAKGGYTF